This T cell receptor (beta chain) appears in the sequencing data of a study of CDR3 diversity in severe acne. Trimming pared 4 bases from V and 0 bases from J, leaving 11 bases between. The CDR3 has 15 residues. Per the germline V gene, CDR1 is LNHDA and CDR2 is SQIVND (reference sequence). TCRdb re-derived calls from the PCR reads in MiXCR, one entry per CDR3 protein. The sample comprises around 83,000 distinct CDR3 sequences, around 54% of which are singletons, and under 14% rests with the top ten. This TCR was sampled from a male donor with severe acne vulgaris. The specimen was blood. This rearrangement joins TRBV19 to TRBJ2-3; D call uncertain. CDR3 DNA sequence: TGTGCCAGTAGTACGGTGGCAGTTAGCACAGATACGCAGTATTTT. It is translated as CASSTVAVSTDTQYF. The entire variable domain, with the rest obtained from reference TRBV19 and TRBJ2-3, is as follows: DGGITQSPKYLFRKEGQNVTLSCEQNLNHDAMYWYRQDPGQGLRLIYYSQIVNDFQKGDIAEGYSVSREKKESFPLTVTSAQKNPTAFYLCASSTVAVSTDTQYFGPGTRLTVL.